Sequencing of this T cell receptor (beta chain) was carried out in a study of cytomegalovirus exposure and HLA in healthy donors. The PCR had 60 Vbeta and 13 Jbeta primers. Generated by immunoSEQ multiplex PCR, the TCRdb table keeps only in-frame clones and is missing some. Here the sample spans roughly 180,000 clones, about 84% being singletons. The TCR was taken from a man between 18 and 29 years old in good health and CMV-seronegative. Sequenced: PBMCs.

The CDR3 DNA is TGCAGCGTTGGCGGGGGAACCTACGAGCAGTACTTC. Protein: CSVGGGTYEQYF. This chain links TRBV29-1 with TRBJ2-7, with 7 bases fitting TRBD2. V shed 4 bases and J 2 bases; nucleotides not matched to a gene: 2. The CDR3 loop spans 12 amino acids. In germline, CDR1 is SQVTM, CDR2 ANQGSEA.